These 25 T cell receptor beta chains share one sample of origin, sequenced in a study of human T cells and chemical hapten exposure. TCRdb recomputed calls from the RACE reads with MiXCR, one row per CDR3 protein. This table holds approximately 80,000 distinct CDR3 sequences, roughly 15% found once. Time point of the sample: pre-sensitization, week 0. Regarding treatment: therapeutic diphenylcyclopropenone sensitization with weekly scalp DPC. Sequenced material: whole blood, taken in connection with sensitization to the hapten diphenylcyclopropenone (DPC). Receptor source: a woman aged 50 to 60 with alopecia areata. Some clones in this sample may be carry-over from other donors' samples.

Ten or more counts support this clonotype. V usage is TRBV20-1 and J usage is TRBJ2-7; the match to TRBD1 covers 7 bases. The CDR3 is 15 amino acids. The trim removed 4 bases at V and 0 bases at J, leaving 9 bases unmatched. Germline assignment: CDR1 DFQATT and CDR2 SNEGSKA (reference sequence). The CDR3 DNA reads TGCAGTGCTATGAGACCACAGGGGTCCTCCTACGAGCAGTACTTC. Its translation: CSAMRPQGSSYEQYF.

This clonotype was seen a few times. This rearrangement joins TRBV19 to TRBJ1-1, with TRBD1 matching over 7 bases. Trimming removed 1 base from V and 5 bases from J; junction bases left unmatched: 7. Germline-derived CDR1 and CDR2 are LNHDA and SQIVND (reference sequence). The CDR3 has 15 amino acids. The DNA of the CDR3 is TGTGCCAGTAGTATAGTAGGGGGCGTTGGTACTGAAGCTTTCTTT. It is translated as CASSIVGGVGTEAFF.

V usage is TRBV7-9 and J usage is TRBJ1-4, with D perhaps matching TRBD1 (6 bases). CDR1 and CDR2 from the germline V gene are SEHNR and FQNEAQ (reference sequence). The ends were cut back, 8 bases at V and 7 bases at J, with 20 bases in the middle. The CDR3 has 15 residues. CDR3 amino acids: CASSPPGAAGEKLFF. DNA of the CDR3: TGTGCCAGCTCGCCCCCGGGGGCGGCAGGTGAAAAACTGTTTTTT.

A few counts support this clonotype. V is TRBV5-1 and J is TRBJ2-1; TRBD2 is a possible D gene (6 bases). V shed 2 bases and J shed 2 bases, with 11 bases lying between them. The germline V gene has CDR1 SGHRS and CDR2 YFSETQ. The CDR3 has 15 residues. As DNA, the CDR3 is TGCGCCAGCAGCTTCGACGGGAGACCCTACAATGAGCAGTTCTTC. Protein: CASSFDGRPYNEQFF.

A few counts support this clonotype. This chain connects TRBV7-2 to TRBJ2-7, with D unresolved. CDR3 length: 14 amino acids. The V gene lost 2 bases and the J gene lost 6 bases, with 14 bases spanning the gap. Germline CDR1 and CDR2: SGHTA and FQGNSA. DNA of the CDR3: TGTGCCAGCAGCTTATCTAGGAGCGTATCCGAGCAGTACTTC. It codes for CASSLSRSVSEQYF. Full variable domain (remainder filled in from reference TRBV7-2 and TRBJ2-7): GAGVSQSPSNKVTEKGKDVELRCDPISGHTALYWYRQSLGQGLEFLIYFQGNSAPDKSGLPSDRFSAERTGGSVSTLTIQRTQQEDSAVYLCASSLSRSVSEQYFGPGTRLTVT.

This clonotype was seen only a few times. The chain employs TRBV4-1 and TRBJ2-1; 7 nucleotides agree with TRBD2. The CDR3 extends over 18 amino acids. V was clipped by 0 bases and J by 7 bases; unmatched bases: 15. Germline lookup yields CDR1 MGHRA and CDR2 YSYEKL. The CDR3 region has the DNA TGCGCCAGCAGCCAAGATTGGTTCCCCAGCGGGAAAGGGAATGAGCAGTTCTTC. This codes for CASSQDWFPSGKGNEQFF.

The rearrangement links TRBV6-5 to TRBJ2-3, with a tentative D call TRBD1 (6 bases). Germline V gene sequence: CDR1 MNHEY, CDR2 SVGAGI. The CDR3 spans 13 residues. The V gene lost 6 bases and the J gene lost 1 base, with 8 bases spanning the gap. The CDR3 region has the DNA TGTGCCAGCAGGTACAGGGGCACAGATACGCAGTATTTT. Translation: CASRYRGTDTQYF.

This clonotype came up a few times. V and J are TRBV5-1 and TRBJ2-7; 9 bases fit TRBD1. The CDR3 extends over 13 amino acids. Germline V CDR1 and CDR2: SGHRS, YFSETQ. V shed 4 bases, J shed 6 bases, and the junction held 5 bases outside the gene matches. CDR3 sequence reads: CASSRDREGEQYF. The CDR3 coding sequence is TGCGCCAGCAGCAGGGACAGGGAAGGCGAGCAGTACTTC.

There are a few counts of this clonotype. This chain connects TRBV18 to TRBJ1-1; no definite D call. The CDR3 spans 15 residues. Trimming stripped 0 bases from V and 0 bases from J, with 8 bases between. Germline V CDR1 and CDR2: KGHSH, LQKENI. The CDR3 here is CASSPPVGVNTEAFF. CDR3 sequence (DNA): TGTGCCAGCTCACCACCGGTGGGAGTGAACACTGAAGCTTTCTTT.

This clonotype was observed many times. The chain has TRBV14 and TRBJ2-7; TRBD1 matches at 7 bases. With 3 bases clipped from V and 2 bases from J, the junction kept 4 bases outside the gene matches. The CDR3 has 14 amino acids. Germline V gene lookup returns CDR1 SGHDN and CDR2 FVKESK. DNA of the CDR3: TGTGCCAGCAGCCAGGGACAGCTTCCCTACGAGCAGTACTTC. Its translation: CASSQGQLPYEQYF.

This clonotype was counted only a few times. The chain carries TRBV2 and TRBJ1-1; TRBD1 agrees at 7 bases. This CDR3 region has 15 residues. V was pared by 4 bases and J by 1 base, with 6 bases of the junction left unmatched. The germline gives CDR1 SNHLY, CDR2 FYNNEI. The CDR3 region is CASSARQGKNTEAFF. The CDR3 coding sequence is TGTGCCAGCAGTGCGCGACAGGGAAAGAACACTGAAGCTTTCTTT.

CDR3 region: CSARSGIAYEQYF. In DNA, the CDR3 is TGCAGTGCTAGATCAGGGATCGCCTACGAGCAGTACTTC. The chain carries TRBV20-1 and TRBJ2-7, with a possible D match to TRBD1 (5 bases). With 2 bases removed from V and 2 bases from J, the gap between germline ends came to 10 bases. This CDR3 comprises 13 residues. Germline V gene lookup returns CDR1 DFQATT and CDR2 SNEGSKA (reference sequence).

This clonotype showed up many times. The gene calls are TRBV24-1 and TRBJ2-2, with D perhaps matching TRBD1 or TRBD2 (5 bases each). Germline CDR1 KGHDR, CDR2 SFDVKD. The CDR3 consists of 15 residues. The V end lost 4 bases, the J end lost 9 bases, and 17 bases lay between the germline ends. CDR3 DNA: TGTGCCACCAGTGAAAGCCGGGACCTTCGGCGGGAGCTGTTTTTT. This translates into CATSESRDLRRELFF.

With respect to this clonotype: One base away lies a much larger clone, so this may be a sequencing read error. This CDR3 fails to terminate in the conserved phenylalanine or tryptophan, so it likely reflects a read error. V and J are TRBV20-1 and TRBJ2-7, with 7 bases that match TRBD2. Germline trimming cut 5 bases from V and 1 base from J; bases unmatched to any gene: 14. This CDR3 is built from 16 residues. The germline V gene has CDR1 DFQATT and CDR2 SNEGSKA (reference sequence). The CDR3 region has the DNA TGCAGTGCTTACGTATTACTAGCGCGATCTTCCTACGAGCAGTACATC. This gives the protein CSAYVLLARSSYEQYI.

This clonotype was seen a handful of times. This sequence joins TRBV7-9 and TRBJ1-4; 7 nucleotides align to TRBD1. Germline loops: CDR1 SEHNR, CDR2 FQNEAQ (reference sequence). The CDR3 extends over 13 amino acids. The J segment lost 6 bases and the V segment lost 5 bases, leaving 3 bases of the junction unmatched. CDR3 in amino acids: CASSRGTDEKLFF. CDR3 in DNA: TGTGCCAGCAGCCGAGGGACAGATGAAAAACTGTTTTTT.

The J gene is TRBJ1-5, the V gene TRBV29-1, with 7 bases lining up with TRBD1. Germline V CDR1 and CDR2: SQVTM, ANQGSEA. After removal of 5 bases from V and 3 bases from J, the junction contained 4 bases not matched to a gene. This CDR3 region has 13 residues. The CDR3 DNA sequence: TGCAGCGTTCGACAGGGAGTCAATCAGCCCCAGCATTTT. Translating it yields CSVRQGVNQPQHF.

The V call is TRBV4-1, the J call TRBJ2-7; TRBD1 agrees at 7 bases. This CDR3 has 15 amino acids. Germline loops: CDR1 MGHRA, CDR2 YSYEKL. Losses at the gene ends were 5 bases for V and 4 bases for J; bases not matched to a gene: 11. The CDR3 DNA sequence: TGCGCCAGCAGCTTAACTGGGACAGCAGAATACGAGCAGTACTTC. The encoded protein is CASSLTGTAEYEQYF.

This clonotype was detected only a few times. This chain joins TRBV7-9 and TRBJ2-5, with 10 bases aligning to TRBD2. J lost 5 bases, V lost 8 bases, and 5 bases had no gene match. Germline CDR1 reads SEHNR; CDR2 reads FQNEAQ (reference sequence). This CDR3 contains 13 residues. The CDR3 coding sequence is TGTGCCAGCGTTAAAGCGGGAGGGGAGACCCAGTACTTC. Its translation is CASVKAGGETQYF.

Only a few counts were recorded for this clonotype. This rearrangement joins TRBV6-4 to TRBJ1-1; D remains unclear. This CDR3 contains 13 residues. V dropped 6 bases and J dropped 1 base, with 9 bases sitting between them. Germline CDR1 and CDR2: MRHNA and SNTAGT. The CDR3 region has the DNA TGTGCCAGCAGCCGAGAGGAGAACACTGAAGCTTTCTTT. The encoded protein is CASSREENTEAFF.

This clonotype came up a few times. The genes are TRBV12-5 and TRBJ2-1; TRBD2 matches 12 bases. The CDR3 is 15 amino acids. Looked up from germline, CDR1 is LGHNT and CDR2 is FRNRAP. J was trimmed by 4 bases and V by 6 bases; bases with no gene match: 4. The CDR3 DNA sequence: TGTGCTAGTGGACTAGCGGGAGGTCTGTACAATGAGCAGTTCTTC. It yields the protein CASGLAGGLYNEQFF.

This clonotype was seen only a few times. The chain employs TRBV18 and TRBJ2-1, with 7 bases aligning to TRBD1. The CDR3 has 14 amino acids. Germline V lookup: CDR1 KGHSH, CDR2 LQKENI. V lost 5 bases to trimming and J lost 7 bases; unmatched junction nucleotides: 8. The CDR3 is CASSTQQGINEQFF. The CDR3 DNA is TGTGCCAGCTCAACTCAACAGGGGATAAATGAGCAGTTCTTC.

This clonotype was detected ten times or more. This sequence joins TRBV7-2 and TRBJ1-1; D remains unclear. Trimming left V 6 bases short and J 8 bases short, with 10 bases between. Germline loops: CDR1 SGHTA, CDR2 FQGNSA. The CDR3 loop spans 11 amino acids. This CDR3 is CASRLRGEAFF. The CDR3 coding sequence is TGTGCCAGCAGGTTAAGAGGCGAAGCTTTCTTT.

This chain links TRBV6-7 with TRBJ1-3; D not certain. TRBV6-7 is an ORF, and what it does is uncertain. Trimming took 5 bases from V and 4 from J, leaving 3 bases between them. The CDR3 runs 11 residues. The CDR3 DNA sequence: TGTGCCAGCAGTGAGGGAAACACCATATATTTT. Its protein is CASSEGNTIYF.

V usage is TRBV28 and J usage is TRBJ2-2; the D gene is possibly TRBD1 (5 bases). This CDR3 has 13 residues. Looked up from germline, CDR1 is MDHEN and CDR2 is SYDVKM. Trimming stripped 7 bases from V and 0 bases from J, with 6 bases between. The CDR3 loop is CASMTANTGELFF. The CDR3 DNA sequence: TGTGCCAGCATGACAGCGAACACCGGGGAGCTGTTTTTT.

This clonotype was counted a few times. V usage is TRBV29-1 and J usage is TRBJ2-1; 8 nucleotides match TRBD2. The CDR3 consists of 16 residues. The germline gives CDR1 SQVTM, CDR2 ANQGSEA. The V gene end was trimmed by 4 bases and the J gene end by 8 bases; junction bases not matched to a gene: 16. The CDR3 bases are TGCAGCGTTGGAGGGAAAGGAGCGGGAGATCGGTATGAGCAGTTCTTC. Its translation: CSVGGKGAGDRYEQFF.